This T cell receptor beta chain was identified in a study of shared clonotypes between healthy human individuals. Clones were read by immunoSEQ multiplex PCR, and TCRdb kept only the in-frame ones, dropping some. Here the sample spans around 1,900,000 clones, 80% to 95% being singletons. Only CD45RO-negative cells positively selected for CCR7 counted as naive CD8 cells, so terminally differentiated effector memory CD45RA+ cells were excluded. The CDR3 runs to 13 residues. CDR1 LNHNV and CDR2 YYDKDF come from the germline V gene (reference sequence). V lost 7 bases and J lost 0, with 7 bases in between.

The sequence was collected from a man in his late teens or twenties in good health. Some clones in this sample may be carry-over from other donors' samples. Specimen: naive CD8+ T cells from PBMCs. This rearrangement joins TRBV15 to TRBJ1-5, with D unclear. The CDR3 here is CATKANSNQPQHF. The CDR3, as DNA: TGTGCCACCAAGGCTAATAGCAATCAGCCCCAGCATTTT.